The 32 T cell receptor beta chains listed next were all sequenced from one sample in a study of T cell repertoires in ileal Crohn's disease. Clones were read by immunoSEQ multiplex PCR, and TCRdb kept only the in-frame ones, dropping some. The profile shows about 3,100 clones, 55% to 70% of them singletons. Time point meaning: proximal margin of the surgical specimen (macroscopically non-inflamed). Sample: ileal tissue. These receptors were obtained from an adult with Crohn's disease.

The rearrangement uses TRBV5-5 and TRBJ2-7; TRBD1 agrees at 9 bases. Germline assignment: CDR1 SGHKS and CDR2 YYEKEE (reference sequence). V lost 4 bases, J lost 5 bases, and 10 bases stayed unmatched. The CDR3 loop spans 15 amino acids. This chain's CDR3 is CASSGYRDRVNEQYF. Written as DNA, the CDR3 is TGTGCCAGCAGCGGCTACCGGGACAGGGTCAACGAGCAGTACTTC.

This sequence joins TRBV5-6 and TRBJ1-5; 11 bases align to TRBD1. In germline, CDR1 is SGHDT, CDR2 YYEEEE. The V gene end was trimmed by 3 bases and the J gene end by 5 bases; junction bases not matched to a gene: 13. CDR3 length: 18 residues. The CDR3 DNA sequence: TGTGCCAGCAGCTGGGGGGGCCGGGACAGGGGGGGTGATCAGCCCCAGCATTTT. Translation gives CASSWGGRDRGGDQPQHF.

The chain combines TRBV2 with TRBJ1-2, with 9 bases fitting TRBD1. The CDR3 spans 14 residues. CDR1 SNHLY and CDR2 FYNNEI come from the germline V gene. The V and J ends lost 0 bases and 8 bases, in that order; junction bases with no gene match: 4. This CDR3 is CASSEARQGGGYTF. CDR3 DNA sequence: TGTGCCAGCAGTGAAGCGCGACAGGGGGGGGGCTACACCTTC.

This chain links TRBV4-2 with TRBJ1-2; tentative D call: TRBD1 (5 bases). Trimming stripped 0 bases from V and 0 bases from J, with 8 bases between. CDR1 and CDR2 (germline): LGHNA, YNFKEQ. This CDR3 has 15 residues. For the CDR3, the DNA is TGTGCCAGCAGCCAAGATCGGGGCCCTAACTATGGCTACACCTTC. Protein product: CASSQDRGPNYGYTF.

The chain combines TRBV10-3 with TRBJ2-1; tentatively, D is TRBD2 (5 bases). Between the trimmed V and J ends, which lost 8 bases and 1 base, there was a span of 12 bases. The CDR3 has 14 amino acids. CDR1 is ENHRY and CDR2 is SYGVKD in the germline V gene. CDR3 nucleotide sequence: TGTGCCATCCGAGACGGGGTATCCTACAATGAGCAGTTCTTC. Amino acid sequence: CAIRDGVSYNEQFF.

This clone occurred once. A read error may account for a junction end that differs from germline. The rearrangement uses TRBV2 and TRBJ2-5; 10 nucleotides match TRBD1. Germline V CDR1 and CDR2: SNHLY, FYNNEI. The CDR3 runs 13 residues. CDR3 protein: CAGRGQGKETQYF. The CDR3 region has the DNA TGTGCCGGCAGGGGACAGGGGAAAGAGACCCAGTACTTC.

The CDR3 loop is CASSLTTGPNTEAFF. CDR3 nucleotide sequence: TGTGCCAGCTCACTTACCACAGGACCGAACACTGAAGCTTTCTTT. The V call is TRBV18, the J call TRBJ1-1; possible D gene TRBD1, 5 bases. V shed 4 bases and J shed 1 base, with 13 bases lying between them. CDR3 length: 15 residues. The germline CDR1 and CDR2 sequences are KGHSH and LQKENI.

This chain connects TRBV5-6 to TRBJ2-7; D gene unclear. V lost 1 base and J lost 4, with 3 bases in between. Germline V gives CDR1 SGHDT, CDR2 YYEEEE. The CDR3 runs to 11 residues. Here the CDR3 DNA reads TGTGCCAGCAGCTTGAGGTACGAGCAGTACTTC. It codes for CASSLRYEQYF.

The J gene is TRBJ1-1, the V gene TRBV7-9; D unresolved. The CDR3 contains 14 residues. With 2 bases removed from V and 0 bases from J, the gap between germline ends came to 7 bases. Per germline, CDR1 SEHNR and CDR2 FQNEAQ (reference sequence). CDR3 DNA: TGTGCCAGCAGCTTAACCCAGGTGAACACTGAAGCTTTCTTT. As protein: CASSLTQVNTEAFF. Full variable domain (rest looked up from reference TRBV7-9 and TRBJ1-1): DTGVSQNPRHKITKRGQNVTFRCDPISEHNRLYWYRQTLGQGPEFLTYFQNEAQLEKSRLLSDRFSAERPKGSFSTLEIQRTEQGDSAMYLCASSLTQVNTEAFFGQGTRLTVV.

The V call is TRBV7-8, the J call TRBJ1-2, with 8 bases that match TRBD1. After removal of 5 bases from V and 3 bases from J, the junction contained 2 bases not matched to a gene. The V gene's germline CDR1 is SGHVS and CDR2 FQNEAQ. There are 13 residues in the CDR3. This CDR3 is CASSVQGDYGYTF. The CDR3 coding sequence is TGTGCCAGCAGCGTACAGGGGGACTATGGCTACACCTTC. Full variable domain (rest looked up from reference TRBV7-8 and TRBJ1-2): GAGVSQSPRYKVAKRGQDVALRCDPISGHVSLFWYQQALGQGPEFLTYFQNEAQLDKSGLPSDRFFAERPEGSVSTLKIQRTQQEDSAVYLCASSVQGDYGYTFGSGTRLTVV.

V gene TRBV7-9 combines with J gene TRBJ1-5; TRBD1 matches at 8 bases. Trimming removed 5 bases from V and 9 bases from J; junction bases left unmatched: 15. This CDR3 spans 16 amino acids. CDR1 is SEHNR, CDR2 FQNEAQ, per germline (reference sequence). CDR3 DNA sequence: TGTGCCAGCAGCCAAGAAATGGCAGGGGGCGCGTGGCCCCAGCATTTT. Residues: CASSQEMAGGAWPQHF. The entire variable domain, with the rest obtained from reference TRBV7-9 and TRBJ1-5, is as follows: DTGVSQNPRHKITKRGQNVTFRCDPISEHNRLYWYRQTLGQGPEFLTYFQNEAQLEKSRLLSDRFSAERPKGSFSTLEIQRTEQGDSAMYLCASSQEMAGGAWPQHFGDGTRLSIL.

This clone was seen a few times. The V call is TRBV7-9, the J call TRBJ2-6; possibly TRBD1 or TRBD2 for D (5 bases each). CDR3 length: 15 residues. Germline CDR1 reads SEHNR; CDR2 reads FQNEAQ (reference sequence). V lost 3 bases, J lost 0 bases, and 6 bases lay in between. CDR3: CASSFGTSGANVLTF. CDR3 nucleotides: TGTGCCAGCAGCTTCGGGACCTCTGGGGCCAACGTCCTGACTTTC.

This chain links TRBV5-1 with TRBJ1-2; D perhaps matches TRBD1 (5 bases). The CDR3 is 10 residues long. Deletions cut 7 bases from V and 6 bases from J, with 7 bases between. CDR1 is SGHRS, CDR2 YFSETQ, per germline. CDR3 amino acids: CASGGDGYTF. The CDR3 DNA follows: TGCGCCAGCGGGGGGGATGGCTACACCTTC.

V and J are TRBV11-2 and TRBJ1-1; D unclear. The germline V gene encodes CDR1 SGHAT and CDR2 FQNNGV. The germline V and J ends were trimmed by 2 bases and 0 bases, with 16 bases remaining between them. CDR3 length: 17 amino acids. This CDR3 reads CASSLIRVSRLNTEAFF. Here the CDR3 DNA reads TGTGCCAGCAGCTTAATTCGGGTTTCGAGGCTGAACACTGAAGCTTTCTTT.

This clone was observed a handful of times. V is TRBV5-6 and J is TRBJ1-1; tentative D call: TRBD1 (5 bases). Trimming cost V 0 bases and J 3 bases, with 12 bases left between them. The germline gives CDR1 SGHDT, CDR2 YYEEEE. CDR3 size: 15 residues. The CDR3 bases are TGTGCCAGCAGCTTGGGGAGTGACAGATACACTGAAGCTTTCTTT. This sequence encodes CASSLGSDRYTEAFF.

The DNA for the CDR3 is TGTGCCAGCAGTTACTTTCGTCTAGCGGGCATGAATGAGCAGTTCTTC. This encodes CASSYFRLAGMNEQFF. J is TRBJ2-1 and V is TRBV2; 8 bases map to TRBD2. There are 16 residues in the CDR3. Germline-derived CDR1 and CDR2 are SNHLY and FYNNEI. The V and J ends lost 5 bases and 7 bases, in that order; junction bases with no gene match: 13.

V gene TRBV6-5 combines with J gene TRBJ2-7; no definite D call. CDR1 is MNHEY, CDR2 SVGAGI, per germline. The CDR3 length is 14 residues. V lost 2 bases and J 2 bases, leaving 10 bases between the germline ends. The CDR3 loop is CASSYADGTYEQYF. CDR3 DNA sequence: TGTGCCAGCAGTTACGCCGACGGCACCTACGAGCAGTACTTC.

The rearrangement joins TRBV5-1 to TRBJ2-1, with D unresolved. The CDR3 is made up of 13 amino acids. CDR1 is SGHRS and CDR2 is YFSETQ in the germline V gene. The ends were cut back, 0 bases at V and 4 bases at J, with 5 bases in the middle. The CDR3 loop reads CASSLGTYNEQFF. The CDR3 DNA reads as TGCGCCAGCAGCTTGGGAACATACAATGAGCAGTTCTTC.

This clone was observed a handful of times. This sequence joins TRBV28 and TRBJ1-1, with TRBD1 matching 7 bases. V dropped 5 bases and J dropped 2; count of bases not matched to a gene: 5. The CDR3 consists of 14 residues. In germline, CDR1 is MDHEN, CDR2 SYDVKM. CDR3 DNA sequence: TGTGCCAGCAGTCAACAGGGGTTAAACACTGAAGCTTTCTTT. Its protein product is CASSQQGLNTEAFF.

Here the CDR3 reads CATRTSGRSGELFF. The CDR3 nucleotides are TGTGCCACCCGGACTAGCGGGAGGTCCGGGGAGCTGTTTTTT. The chain has TRBV7-9 and TRBJ2-2; TRBD2 agrees at 14 bases. V shed 10 bases and J 6 bases; nucleotides not matched to a gene: 4. CDR1 is SEHNR, CDR2 FQNEAQ, per germline (reference sequence). CDR3 length: 14 amino acids.

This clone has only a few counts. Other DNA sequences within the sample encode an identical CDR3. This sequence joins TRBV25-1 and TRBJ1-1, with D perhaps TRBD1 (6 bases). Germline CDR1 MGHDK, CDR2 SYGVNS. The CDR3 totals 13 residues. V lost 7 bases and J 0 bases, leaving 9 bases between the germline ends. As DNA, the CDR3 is TGTGCCAGCAAGGGGGACTTGAACACTGAAGCTTTCTTT. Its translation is CASKGDLNTEAFF.

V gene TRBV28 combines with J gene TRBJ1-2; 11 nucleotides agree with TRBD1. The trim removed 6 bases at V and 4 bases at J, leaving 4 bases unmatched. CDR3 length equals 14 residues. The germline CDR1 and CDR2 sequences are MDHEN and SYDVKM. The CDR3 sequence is CASSRGTGGYGYTF. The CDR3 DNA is TGTGCCAGCAGCCGGGGGACAGGGGGCTATGGCTACACCTTC.

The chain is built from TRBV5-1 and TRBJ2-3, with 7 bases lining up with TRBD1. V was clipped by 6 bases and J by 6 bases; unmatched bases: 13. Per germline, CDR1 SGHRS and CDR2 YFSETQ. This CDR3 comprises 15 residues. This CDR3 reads CASNVQGMKGDTQYF. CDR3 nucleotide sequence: TGCGCCAGCAACGTACAGGGGATGAAGGGGGATACGCAGTATTTT.

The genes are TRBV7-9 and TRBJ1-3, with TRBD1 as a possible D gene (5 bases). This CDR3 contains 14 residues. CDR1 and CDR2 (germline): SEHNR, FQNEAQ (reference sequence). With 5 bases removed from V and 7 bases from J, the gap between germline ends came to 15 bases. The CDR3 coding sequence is TGTGCCAGCAGCCTAGAGGTCGGGGCGAACACCATATATTTT. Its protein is CASSLEVGANTIYF.

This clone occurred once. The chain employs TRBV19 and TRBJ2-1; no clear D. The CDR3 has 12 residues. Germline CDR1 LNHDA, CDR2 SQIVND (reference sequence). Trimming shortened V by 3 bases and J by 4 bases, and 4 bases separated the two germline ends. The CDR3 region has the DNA TGTGCCAGTAGTATTAGTTACAATGAGCAGTTCTTC. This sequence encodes CASSISYNEQFF.

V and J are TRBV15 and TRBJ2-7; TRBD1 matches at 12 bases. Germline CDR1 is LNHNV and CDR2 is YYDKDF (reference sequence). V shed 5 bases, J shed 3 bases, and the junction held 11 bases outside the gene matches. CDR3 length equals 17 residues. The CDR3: CATSRGTGGAKDYEQYF. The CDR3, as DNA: TGTGCCACCAGCCGCGGGACAGGGGGCGCGAAGGACTACGAGCAGTACTTC. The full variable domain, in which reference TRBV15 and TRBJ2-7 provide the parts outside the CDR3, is DAMVIQNPRYQVTQFGKPVTLSCSQTLNHNVMYWYQQKSSQAPKLLFHYYDKDFNNEADTPDNFQSRRPNTSFCFLDIRSPGLGDTAMYLCATSRGTGGAKDYEQYFGPGTRLTVT.

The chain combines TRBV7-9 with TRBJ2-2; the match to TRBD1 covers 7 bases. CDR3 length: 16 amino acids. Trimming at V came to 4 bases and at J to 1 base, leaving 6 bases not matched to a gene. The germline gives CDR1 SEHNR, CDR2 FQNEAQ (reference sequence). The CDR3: CASSSRGSQNTGELFF. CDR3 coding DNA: TGTGCCAGCAGCTCCAGGGGGAGTCAGAACACCGGGGAGCTGTTTTTT.

CDR3 protein: CASRPGVRNQPQHF. The CDR3 DNA reads as TGTGCCAGCAGGCCAGGGGTCCGCAATCAGCCCCAGCATTTT. The chain recombines TRBV6-5 with TRBJ1-5; weak D call: TRBD1 (6 bases). The CDR3 sequence is 14 residues long. V lost 6 bases and J 2 bases, leaving 11 bases between the germline ends. Per the germline V gene, CDR1 is MNHEY and CDR2 is SVGAGI.

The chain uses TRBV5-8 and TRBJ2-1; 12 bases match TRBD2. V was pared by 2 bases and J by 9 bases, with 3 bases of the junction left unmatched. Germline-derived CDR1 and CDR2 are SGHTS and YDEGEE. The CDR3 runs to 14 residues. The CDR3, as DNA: TGTGCCAGCAGCTTAACTAGCGGGAGGCTTGAGCAGTTCTTC. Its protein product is CASSLTSGRLEQFF.

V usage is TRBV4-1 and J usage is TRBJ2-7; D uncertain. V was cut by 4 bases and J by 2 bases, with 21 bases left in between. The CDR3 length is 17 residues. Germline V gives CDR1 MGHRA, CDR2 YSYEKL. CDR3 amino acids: CASSLFGPHHLPYEQYV. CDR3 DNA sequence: TGCGCCAGCAGCCTCTTCGGTCCCCACCACTTGCCCTACGAGCAGTACGTC.

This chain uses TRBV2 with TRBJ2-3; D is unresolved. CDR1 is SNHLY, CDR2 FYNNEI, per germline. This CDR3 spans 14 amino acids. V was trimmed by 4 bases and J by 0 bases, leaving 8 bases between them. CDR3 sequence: CASSGSPSTDTQYF. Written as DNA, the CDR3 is TGTGCCAGCAGTGGATCTCCCAGCACAGATACGCAGTATTTT.

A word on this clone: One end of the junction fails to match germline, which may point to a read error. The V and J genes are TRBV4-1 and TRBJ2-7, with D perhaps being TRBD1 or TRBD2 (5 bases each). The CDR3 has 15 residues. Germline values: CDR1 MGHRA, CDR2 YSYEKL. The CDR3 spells CASSQERRGLQGQYF. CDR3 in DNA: TGTGCCAGCAGCCAAGAACGACGGGGCCTTCAAGGGCAGTACTTC.